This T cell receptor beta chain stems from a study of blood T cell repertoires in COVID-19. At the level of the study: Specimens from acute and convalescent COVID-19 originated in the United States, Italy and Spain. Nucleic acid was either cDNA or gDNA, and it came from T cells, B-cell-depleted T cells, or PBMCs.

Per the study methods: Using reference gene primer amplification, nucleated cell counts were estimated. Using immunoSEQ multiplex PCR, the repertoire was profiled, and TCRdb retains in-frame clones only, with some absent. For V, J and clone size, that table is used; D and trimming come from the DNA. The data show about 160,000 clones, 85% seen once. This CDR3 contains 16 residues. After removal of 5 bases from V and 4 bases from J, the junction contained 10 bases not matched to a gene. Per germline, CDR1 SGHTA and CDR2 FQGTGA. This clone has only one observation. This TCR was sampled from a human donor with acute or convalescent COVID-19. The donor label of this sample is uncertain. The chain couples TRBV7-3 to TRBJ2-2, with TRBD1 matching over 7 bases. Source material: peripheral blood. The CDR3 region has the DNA TGTGCCAGCAGCCTACTGGGACAGACAAGCACCGGGGAGCTGTTTTTT. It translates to CASSLLGQTSTGELFF.